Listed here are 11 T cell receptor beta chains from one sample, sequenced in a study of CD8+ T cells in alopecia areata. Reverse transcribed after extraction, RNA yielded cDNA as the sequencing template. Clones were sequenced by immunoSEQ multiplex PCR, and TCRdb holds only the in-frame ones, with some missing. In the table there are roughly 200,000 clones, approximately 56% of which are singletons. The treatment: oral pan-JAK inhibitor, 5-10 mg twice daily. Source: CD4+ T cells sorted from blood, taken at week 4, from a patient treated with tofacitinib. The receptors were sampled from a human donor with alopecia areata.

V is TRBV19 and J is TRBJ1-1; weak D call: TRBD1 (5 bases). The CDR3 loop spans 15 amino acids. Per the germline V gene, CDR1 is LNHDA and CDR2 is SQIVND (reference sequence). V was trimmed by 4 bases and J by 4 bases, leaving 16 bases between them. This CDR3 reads CASSTVQAASTEAFF. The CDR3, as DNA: TGTGCCAGTAGTACCGTACAGGCCGCGAGCACTGAAGCTTTCTTT. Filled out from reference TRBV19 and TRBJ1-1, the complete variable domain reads DGGITQSPKYLFRKEGQNVTLSCEQNLNHDAMYWYRQDPGQGLRLIYYSQIVNDFQKGDIAEGYSVSREKKESFPLTVTSAQKNPTAFYLCASSTVQAASTEAFFGQGTRLTVV.

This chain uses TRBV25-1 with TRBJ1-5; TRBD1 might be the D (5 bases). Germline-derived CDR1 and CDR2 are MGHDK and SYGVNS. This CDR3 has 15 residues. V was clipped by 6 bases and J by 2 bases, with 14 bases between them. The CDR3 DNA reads TGTGCCAGCAGCCCCCGGGGCTTTGGCAATCAGCCCCAGCATTTT. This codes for CASSPRGFGNQPQHF. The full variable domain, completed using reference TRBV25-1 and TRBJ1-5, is EADIYQTPRYLVIGTGKKITLECSQTMGHDKMYWYQQDPGMELHLIHYSYGVNSTEKGDLSSESTVSRIRTEHFPLTLESARPSHTSQYLCASSPRGFGNQPQHFGDGTRLSIL.

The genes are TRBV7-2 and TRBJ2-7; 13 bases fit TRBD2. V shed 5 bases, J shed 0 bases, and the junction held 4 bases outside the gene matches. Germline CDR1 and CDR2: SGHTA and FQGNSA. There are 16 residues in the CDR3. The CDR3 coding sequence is TGTGCCAGCAGCCCCGGGACTAGCGGGGACTCCTACGAGCAGTACTTC. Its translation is CASSPGTSGDSYEQYF.

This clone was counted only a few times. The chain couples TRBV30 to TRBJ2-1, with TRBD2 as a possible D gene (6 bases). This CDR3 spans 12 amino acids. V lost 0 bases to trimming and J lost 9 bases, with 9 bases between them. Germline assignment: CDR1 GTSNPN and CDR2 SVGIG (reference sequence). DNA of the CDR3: TGTGCCTGGAGTGTCTCGGGGGTTGAGCAGTTCTTC. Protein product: CAWSVSGVEQFF.

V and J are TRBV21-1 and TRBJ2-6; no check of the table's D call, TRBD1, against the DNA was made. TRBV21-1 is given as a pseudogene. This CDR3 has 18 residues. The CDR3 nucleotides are TGTGCCAGCAGCAAAGACCGGGACAGGACCTCTGGGGCCAACGTCCTGACTTTC. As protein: CASSKDRDRTSGANVLTF.

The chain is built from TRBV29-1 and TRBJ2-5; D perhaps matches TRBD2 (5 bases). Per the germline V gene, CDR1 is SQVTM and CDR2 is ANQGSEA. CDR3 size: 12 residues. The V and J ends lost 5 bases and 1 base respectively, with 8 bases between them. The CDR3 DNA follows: TGCAGCGTTAGTGAGGGCCAAGAGACCCAGTACTTC. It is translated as CSVSEGQETQYF.

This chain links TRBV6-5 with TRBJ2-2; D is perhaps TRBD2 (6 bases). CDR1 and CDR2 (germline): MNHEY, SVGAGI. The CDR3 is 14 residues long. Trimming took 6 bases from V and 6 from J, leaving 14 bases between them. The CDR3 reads CASRGLWGAGELFF. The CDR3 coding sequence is TGTGCCAGCAGGGGACTTTGGGGAGCCGGGGAGCTGTTTTTT.

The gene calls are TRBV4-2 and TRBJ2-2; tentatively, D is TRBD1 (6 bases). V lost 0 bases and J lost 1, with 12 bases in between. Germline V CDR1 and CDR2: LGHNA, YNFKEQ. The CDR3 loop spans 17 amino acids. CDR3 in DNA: TGTGCCAGCAGCCAAGAACCGGACAGCCTGAACACCGGGGAGCTGTTTTTT. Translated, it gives CASSQEPDSLNTGELFF.

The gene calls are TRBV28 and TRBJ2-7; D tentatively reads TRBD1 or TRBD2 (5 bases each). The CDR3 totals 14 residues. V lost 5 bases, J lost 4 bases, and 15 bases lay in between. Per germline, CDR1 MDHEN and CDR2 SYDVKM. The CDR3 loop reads CASSPGTSPYEQYF. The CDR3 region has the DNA TGTGCCAGCAGTCCAGGGACCAGTCCTTACGAGCAGTACTTC.

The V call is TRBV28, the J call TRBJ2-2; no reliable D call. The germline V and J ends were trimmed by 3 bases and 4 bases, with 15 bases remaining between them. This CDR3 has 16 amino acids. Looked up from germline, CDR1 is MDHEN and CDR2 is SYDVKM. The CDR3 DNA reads TGTGCCAGCAGTTTGTTGGCCGAAAAGATCACCGGGGAGCTGTTTTTT. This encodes CASSLLAEKITGELFF.

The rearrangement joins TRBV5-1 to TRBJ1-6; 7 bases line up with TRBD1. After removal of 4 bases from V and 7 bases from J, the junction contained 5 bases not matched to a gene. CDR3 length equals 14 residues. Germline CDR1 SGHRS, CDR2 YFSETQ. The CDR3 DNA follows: TGCGCCAGCAGCCCACAGGGGAGAAATTCACCCCTCCACTTT. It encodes CASSPQGRNSPLHF.